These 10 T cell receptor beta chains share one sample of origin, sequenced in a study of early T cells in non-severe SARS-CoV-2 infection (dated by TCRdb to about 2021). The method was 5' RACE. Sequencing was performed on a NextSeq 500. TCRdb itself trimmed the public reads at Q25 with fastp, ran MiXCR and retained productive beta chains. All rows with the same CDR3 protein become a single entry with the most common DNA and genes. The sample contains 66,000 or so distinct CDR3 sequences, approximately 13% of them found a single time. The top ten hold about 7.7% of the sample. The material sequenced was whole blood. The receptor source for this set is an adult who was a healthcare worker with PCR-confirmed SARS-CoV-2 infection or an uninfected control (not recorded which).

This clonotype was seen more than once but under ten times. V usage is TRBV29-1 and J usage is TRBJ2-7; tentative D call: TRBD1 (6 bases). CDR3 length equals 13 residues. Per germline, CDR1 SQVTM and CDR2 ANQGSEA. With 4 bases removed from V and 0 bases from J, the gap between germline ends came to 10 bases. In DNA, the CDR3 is TGCAGCGTTGCTGGGGACAACTCCTACGAGCAGTACTTC. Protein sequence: CSVAGDNSYEQYF.

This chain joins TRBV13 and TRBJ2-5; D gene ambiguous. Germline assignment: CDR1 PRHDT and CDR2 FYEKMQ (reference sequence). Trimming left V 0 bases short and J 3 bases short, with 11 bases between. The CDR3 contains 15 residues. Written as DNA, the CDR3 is TGTGCCAGCAGCTTAGGGTGGAAGCAGGAAGAGACCCAGTACTTC. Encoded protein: CASSLGWKQEETQYF.

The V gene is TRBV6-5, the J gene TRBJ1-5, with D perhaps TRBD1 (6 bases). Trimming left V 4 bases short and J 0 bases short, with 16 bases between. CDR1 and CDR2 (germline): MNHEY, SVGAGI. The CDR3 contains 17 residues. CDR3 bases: TGTGCCAGCAGTTTCAACAGGGAACCCTTTAGCAATCAGCCCCAGCATTTT. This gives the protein CASSFNREPFSNQPQHF.

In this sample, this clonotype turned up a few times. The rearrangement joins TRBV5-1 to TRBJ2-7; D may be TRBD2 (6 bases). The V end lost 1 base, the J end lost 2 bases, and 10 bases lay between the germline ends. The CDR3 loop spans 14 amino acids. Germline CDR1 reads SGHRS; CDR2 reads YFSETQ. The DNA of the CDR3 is TGCGCCAGCAGCTTGAATAGCGGCACCTACGAGCAGTACTTC. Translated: CASSLNSGTYEQYF.

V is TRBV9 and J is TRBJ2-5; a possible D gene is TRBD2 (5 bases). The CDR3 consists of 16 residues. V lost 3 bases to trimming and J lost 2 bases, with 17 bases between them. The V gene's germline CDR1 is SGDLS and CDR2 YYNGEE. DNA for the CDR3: TGTGCCAGCAGCGACCGAGGGTTCGCGGAACAAGAGACCCAGTACTTC. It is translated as CASSDRGFAEQETQYF.

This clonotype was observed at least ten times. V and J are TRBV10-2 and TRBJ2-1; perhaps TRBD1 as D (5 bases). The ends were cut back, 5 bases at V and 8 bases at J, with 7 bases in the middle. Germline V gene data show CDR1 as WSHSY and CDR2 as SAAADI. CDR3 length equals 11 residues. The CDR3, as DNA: TGCGCCAGCAGTTCCAGGGATGAGCAGTTCTTC. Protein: CASSSRDEQFF.

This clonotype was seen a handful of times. The CDR3 DNA sequence: TGTGCCAGCAGCTCATACAGGAATCAGCCCCAGCATTTT. This sequence encodes CASSSYRNQPQHF. The V call is TRBV7-6, the J call TRBJ1-5, with D perhaps matching TRBD1 (5 bases). Trimming took off 4 bases at V and 4 bases at J, with 8 bases between the two ends. Per the germline V gene, CDR1 is SGHVS and CDR2 is FNYEAQ. The CDR3 has 13 amino acids.

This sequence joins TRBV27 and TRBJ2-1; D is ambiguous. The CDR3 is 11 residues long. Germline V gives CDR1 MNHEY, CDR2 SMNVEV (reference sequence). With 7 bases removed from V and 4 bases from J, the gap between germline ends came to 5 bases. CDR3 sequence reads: CASTPYNEQFF. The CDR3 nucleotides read TGTGCCAGCACTCCATACAATGAGCAGTTCTTC.

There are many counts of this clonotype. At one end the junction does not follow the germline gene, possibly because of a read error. The CDR3: CSVANTDRERIF. The CDR3 DNA reads as TGCAGCGTCGCCAACACGGACAGGGAGCGGATCTTC. The chain combines TRBV29-1 with TRBJ2-1, with 8 bases identical to TRBD1. CDR3 length: 12 residues. The germline CDR1 and CDR2 sequences are SQVTM and ANQGSEA.

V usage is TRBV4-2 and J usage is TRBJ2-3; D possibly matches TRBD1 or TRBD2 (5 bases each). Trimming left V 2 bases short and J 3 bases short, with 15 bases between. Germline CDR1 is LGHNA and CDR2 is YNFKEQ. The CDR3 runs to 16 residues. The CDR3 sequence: CASSQPPGTGTDTQYF. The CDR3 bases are TGTGCCAGCAGCCAACCCCCCGGGACGGGTACAGATACGCAGTATTTT.